The subject of this entry is one TCR beta chain. The V gene's germline CDR1 is SGDLS and CDR2 YYNGEE. With 0 bases clipped from V and 4 bases from J, the junction kept 12 bases outside the gene matches. The CDR3 loop spans 18 amino acids. This entry comes from a study of blood T cell repertoires in COVID-19. Study at large: The study drew acute and convalescent COVID-19 samples from the United States, Italy and Spain. The cDNA or gDNA used as material had been derived from T cells, B-cell-depleted T cells, or PBMCs.

The authors' processing: Amplification from reference gene primers served as the basis for estimated nucleated cell counts. Sequencing used immunoSEQ multiplex PCR; TCRdb keeps in-frame clones, though not all of them. The V and J calls and clone size were taken over from that table, and D and trimming were inferred from the DNA. The table lists 15,000 to 17,000 clones, around 86% of them singletons, with 50% to 60% in the top ten. The receptor's source is a man aged 55 to 70 with acute or convalescent COVID-19. Sequencing was carried out using peripheral blood. The gene calls are TRBV9 and TRBJ2-5; 10 bases fit TRBD2. CDR3: CASSVGAGVLAGVETQYF. In DNA, the CDR3 is TGTGCCAGCAGCGTAGGAGCAGGGGTTCTAGCGGGGGTAGAGACCCAGTACTTC.